What follows are 32 T cell receptor beta chains derived from one specimen sequenced in a study of regulatory T cells in long-lasting Graves disease. Arm-PCR of CDR3 regions with iRepertoire HTBI primers generated TCR beta libraries. TCRdb reprocessed the multiplex PCR reads via MiXCR and lists one record per CDR3 protein. Of about 540,000 distinct CDR3 sequences in the sample, roughly 14% are singletons; the top ten hold about 9.1%. Time point of the sample: newly diagnosed GD, antithyroid drugs for less than 3 months. PBMC-extracted RNA yielded the TCR library. This sample was also put to use in a study of T cells in Graves' hyperthyroidism and ophthalmopathy.

The sequenced sample was peripheral blood mononuclear cells (PBMCs), obtained at new diagnosis, from a patient treated with antithyroid drugs. These receptors were obtained from a man younger than 45 with Graves disease.

This clonotype appeared a few times. The CDR3 DNA sequence: TGTGCCAGCAGCCAGGGAGATAGCGGGGGAGATACGCAGTATTTT. Amino acids: CASSQGDSGGDTQYF. The genes are TRBV7-7 and TRBJ2-3, with 9 bases identical to TRBD2. J gave up 5 bases and V 5 bases, and 8 bases lay outside the gene matches. In germline, CDR1 is SSHAT, CDR2 FNYEAQ (reference sequence). The CDR3 is made up of 15 amino acids.

This clonotype came up a few times. This chain links TRBV6-2 or TRBV6-3 with TRBJ2-2, with 8 bases identical to TRBD1. J lost 7 bases, V lost 5 bases, and 15 bases had no gene match. The germline V gene has CDR1 MNHEY and CDR2 SVGEGT. The CDR3 is 17 residues long. The chain's CDR3 is CASSRLYLTGEGGELFF. The CDR3 coding sequence is TGTGCCAGCAGTAGACTTTACTTGACAGGGGAAGGCGGGGAGCTGTTTTTT.

Many counts were recorded for this clonotype. The DNA for the CDR3 is TGTGCCAGCAGACGCGACGGGGACAGGGTGAACGAGCAGTACTTC. This codes for CASRRDGDRVNEQYF. The rearrangement uses TRBV7-2 and TRBJ2-7; 9 bases line up with TRBD1. The CDR3 is 15 residues long. Germline V gives CDR1 SGHTA, CDR2 FQGNSA. V lost 6 bases to trimming and J lost 5 bases; unmatched junction nucleotides: 11.

At least ten counts were recorded for this clonotype. The genes are TRBV18 and TRBJ2-1; D ambiguous. V shed 6 bases and J shed 9 bases, with 18 bases lying between them. Looked up from germline, CDR1 is KGHSH and CDR2 is LQKENI. CDR3 length equals 14 residues. CDR3 sequence: CASSPRPAKTEQFF. The DNA of the CDR3 is TGTGCCAGCTCCCCTAGACCGGCGAAGACTGAGCAGTTCTTC.

This clonotype was found many times. The chain recombines TRBV20-1 with TRBJ2-1, with 9 bases lining up with TRBD2. CDR1 DFQATT and CDR2 SNEGSKA come from the germline V gene (reference sequence). The CDR3 totals 12 residues. V trimming: 1 base; J trimming: 8 bases; junction bases outside the gene matches: 0. The CDR3 DNA is TGCAGTGCTAGAGGCGGGGGGGATGAGCAGTTCTTC. It specifies CSARGGGDEQFF.

The CDR3 loop reads CASTTSGSSTDTQYF. For the CDR3, the DNA is TGCGCCAGCACGACTAGCGGGAGTAGCACAGATACGCAGTATTTT. The chain links TRBV10-2 to TRBJ2-3; 12 bases agree with TRBD2. The junction had 2 bases not matched to a gene; V was cut back by 7 bases and J by 0 bases. The CDR3 contains 15 residues. Germline V gene sequence: CDR1 WSHSY, CDR2 SAAADI.

A single count supports this clonotype. The chain joins TRBV6-5 to TRBJ2-5; maybe TRBD1 (6 bases). The CDR3 loop spans 16 amino acids. The germline CDR1 and CDR2 sequences are MNHEY and SVGAGI. Trimming stripped 2 bases from V and 1 base from J, with 14 bases between. The CDR3 protein is CASSYPGRGFQETQYF. For the CDR3, the DNA is TGTGCCAGCAGTTACCCTGGCAGGGGATTCCAAGAGACCCAGTACTTC.

There are many counts of this clonotype. This rearrangement joins TRBV2 to TRBJ2-1; D is possibly TRBD1 (6 bases). The V end lost 5 bases, the J end lost 7 bases, and 15 bases lay between the germline ends. CDR1 and CDR2 (germline): SNHLY, FYNNEI. This CDR3 region has 14 residues. The CDR3 nucleotides read TGTGCCAGCAGTAGGACCGGGACAAGAAATGAGCAGTTCTTC. Protein sequence: CASSRTGTRNEQFF.

Ten or more counts support this clonotype. The V and J genes are TRBV29-1 and TRBJ2-1; 10 nucleotides match TRBD2. Germline CDR1 SQVTM, CDR2 ANQGSEA. The CDR3 length is 13 residues. The V gene end was trimmed by 3 bases and the J gene end by 8 bases; junction bases not matched to a gene: 4. The CDR3 nucleotides are TGCAGCGTTGAGCTAGCGGGAGAAGATGAGCAGTTCTTC. Protein sequence: CSVELAGEDEQFF.

At least ten counts were recorded for this clonotype. The chain recombines TRBV20-1 with TRBJ2-7, with D tentatively TRBD2 (8 bases). CDR1 DFQATT and CDR2 SNEGSKA come from the germline V gene (reference sequence). This CDR3 is built from 14 residues. V was pared by 5 bases and J by 3 bases, with 17 bases between. DNA for the CDR3: TGCAGTGCTCGGGGGGGACAGAAAATCTACGAGCAGTACTTC. This gives the protein CSARGGQKIYEQYF.

This clonotype was seen more than once but under ten times. J is TRBJ2-7 and V is TRBV5-5; D unclear. Trimming took off 1 base at V and 4 bases at J, with 12 bases between the two ends. The CDR3 has 14 amino acids. CDR1 is SGHKS, CDR2 YYEKEE, per germline (reference sequence). DNA of the CDR3: TGTGCCAGCAGCTTGCAGGTTCCCGCGTACGAGCAGTACTTC. It specifies CASSLQVPAYEQYF.

This clonotype came up many times. The V and J genes are TRBV5-5 and TRBJ2-7; D remains unclear. Deletions cut 4 bases from V and 0 bases from J, with 11 bases between. The CDR3 is 14 residues long. Looked up from germline, CDR1 is SGHKS and CDR2 is YYEKEE (reference sequence). The CDR3 protein is CASSPPRSSYEQYF. In DNA form, the CDR3 reads TGTGCCAGCAGCCCGCCCAGGAGCTCCTACGAGCAGTACTTC.

This clonotype occurred many times. This chain uses TRBV2 with TRBJ2-1; possible D gene TRBD2, 7 bases. This CDR3 has 20 amino acids. CDR1 is SNHLY, CDR2 FYNNEI, per germline. V gave up 7 bases and J gave up 4 bases, with 32 bases separating them. The CDR3 nucleotides read TGTGCCAGCACCTCCCTGGGGGCACCCGGGGGGAGGACTAGATACAATGAGCAGTTCTTC. It codes for CASTSLGAPGGRTRYNEQFF.

This clonotype was found a few times. The CDR3 ends on some other residue instead of the conserved phenylalanine or tryptophan, so this is likely a read error. The chain combines TRBV2 with TRBJ2-5, with D tentatively TRBD2 (5 bases). This CDR3 comprises 14 residues. Trimming took off 6 bases at V and 5 bases at J, with 16 bases between the two ends. From germline, CDR1 is SNHLY and CDR2 FYNNEI. The CDR3 region has the DNA TGTGCCAGCAGCGAATTTGAGGGTTCGGAGACCCAGTACCTC. It codes for CASSEFEGSETQYL.

Notes on this clonotype: This may arise from a read error, as a much more abundant clone is one base away. V gene TRBV29-1 combines with J gene TRBJ2-5; TRBD2 matches 15 bases. The germline V gene has CDR1 SQVTM and CDR2 ANQGSEA. This CDR3 region has 16 residues. The CDR3 protein is CSVDPSPGLAGGDQCF. DNA for the CDR3: TGCAGCGTTGACCCCAGTCCGGGACTAGCGGGAGGAGACCAGTGCTTC.

This clonotype was seen ten or more times. This sequence joins TRBV7-8 and TRBJ2-1, with D unresolved. V was trimmed by 9 bases and J by 6 bases, leaving 18 bases between them. The CDR3 is 14 residues long. Germline assignment: CDR1 SGHVS and CDR2 FQNEAQ. CDR3 bases: TGTGCCAGTCAGCAGTCGACCCGGGTCAATGAGCAGTTCTTC. This gives the protein CASQQSTRVNEQFF.

This clonotype was seen many times. V gene TRBV12-3 or TRBV12-4 combines with J gene TRBJ2-1; 8 bases are a match to TRBD1. Trimming took 8 bases from V and 7 from J; bases not matched to a gene: 10. This CDR3 comprises 14 residues. The CDR3 protein is CASHRDRTSNEQFF. The CDR3, as DNA: TGTGCCAGCCACCGGGACAGGACAAGTAATGAGCAGTTCTTC.

The table lists this clonotype with many counts. The chain links TRBV7-3 to TRBJ1-1; tentatively, D is TRBD1 (5 bases). Trimming pared 5 bases from V and 5 bases from J, leaving 12 bases between. Germline V gene lookup returns CDR1 SGHTA and CDR2 FQGTGA. CDR3 size: 13 residues. The CDR3 is CASSPQDETEAFF. The CDR3 region has the DNA TGTGCCAGCAGCCCACAGGACGAGACTGAAGCTTTCTTT.

This clonotype was recorded at least ten times. The chain recombines TRBV24-1 with TRBJ1-6; 8 nucleotides align to TRBD1. Germline V lookup: CDR1 KGHDR, CDR2 SFDVKD. J was trimmed by 4 bases and V by 9 bases; bases with no gene match: 1. CDR3 length equals 13 residues. The CDR3 DNA sequence: TGTGCCACCCGGACAGGGTATAATTCACCCCTCCACTTT. Residues: CATRTGYNSPLHF.

This clonotype was counted at least ten times. The CDR3 reads CASSVRTGGNQPQHF. The CDR3 nucleotides read TGTGCCAGCAGTGTGAGGACAGGGGGCAATCAGCCCCAGCATTTT. J is TRBJ1-5 and V is TRBV6-2 or TRBV6-3, with 9 bases aligning to TRBD1. Per the germline V gene, CDR1 is MNHEY and CDR2 is SVGEGT. The V segment lost 5 bases and the J segment 2 bases; nucleotides outside the gene matches: 4. This CDR3 spans 15 amino acids.

The sample holds many counts of this clonotype. The chain links TRBV29-1 to TRBJ2-7; TRBD1 aligns across 11 bases. CDR3 size: 13 residues. Germline CDR1 and CDR2: SQVTM and ANQGSEA. V trimming: 4 bases; J trimming: 7 bases; junction bases outside the gene matches: 6. Written as DNA, the CDR3 is TGCAGCGTTGCCGGACAGGGGGCGGGGGAGCAGTACTTC. Protein product: CSVAGQGAGEQYF.

This clonotype came up a few times. This rearrangement joins TRBV19 to TRBJ2-3; D perhaps matches TRBD1 (6 bases). The CDR3 loop spans 16 amino acids. V dropped 5 bases and J dropped 4 bases, with 19 bases sitting between them. The germline V gene encodes CDR1 LNHDA and CDR2 SQIVND (reference sequence). CDR3 bases: TGTGCCAGTAGTGCCCCCGGACTTTGGGGGCCAGATACGCAGTATTTT. This translates into CASSAPGLWGPDTQYF. The variable domain in full, with the rest retrieved from reference TRBV19 and TRBJ2-3, is DGGITQSPKYLFRKEGQNVTLSCEQNLNHDAMYWYRQDPGQGLRLIYYSQIVNDFQKGDIAEGYSVSREKKESFPLTVTSAQKNPTAFYLCASSAPGLWGPDTQYFGPGTRLTVL.

This chain uses TRBV7-9 with TRBJ2-7, with 10 bases aligning to TRBD1. The V segment lost 5 bases and the J segment 2 bases; nucleotides outside the gene matches: 3. Germline V gene data show CDR1 as SEHNR and CDR2 as FQNEAQ (reference sequence). The CDR3 is made up of 14 amino acids. DNA for the CDR3: TGTGCCAGCAGCGGGACAGGGGTTACCTACGAGCAGTACTTC. Protein: CASSGTGVTYEQYF.

This clonotype was recorded at least ten times. The rearrangement joins TRBV5-1 to TRBJ2-1; TRBD2 aligns across 7 bases. Germline lookup yields CDR1 SGHRS and CDR2 YFSETQ. Trimming cost V 1 base and J 7 bases; bases outside gene matches: 5. The CDR3 has 14 residues. The CDR3 DNA reads TGCGCCAGCAGCTTGCCGGGAGGAACAAATGAGCAGTTCTTC. The encoded protein is CASSLPGGTNEQFF.

The rearrangement links TRBV19 to TRBJ1-1; D possibly corresponds to TRBD1 (5 bases). The V gene lost 3 bases and the J gene lost 4 bases, with 12 bases spanning the gap. The germline V gene has CDR1 LNHDA and CDR2 SQIVND (reference sequence). This CDR3 comprises 14 residues. The DNA of the CDR3 is TGTGCCAGTAGTATTCCGGGGGTGATCACTGAAGCTTTCTTT. Its translation: CASSIPGVITEAFF.

This clonotype has at least ten counts. The chain is built from TRBV3-1 and TRBJ2-1; TRBD2 agrees at 13 bases. Germline lookup yields CDR1 LGHDT and CDR2 YNNKEL (reference sequence). The CDR3 loop spans 16 amino acids. V was clipped by 1 base and J by 5 bases; unmatched bases: 2. The CDR3 DNA reads TGTGCCAGCAGCCAAGCAGGGACTAGCGGGAACAATGAGCAGTTCTTC. Amino acid sequence: CASSQAGTSGNNEQFF.

The gene calls are TRBV5-1 and TRBJ1-2; D ambiguous. CDR3 length equals 13 residues. The germline V gene has CDR1 SGHRS and CDR2 YFSETQ. Trimming took 1 base from V and 5 from J, leaving 9 bases between them. The CDR3: CASSLNSPYGYTF. The CDR3 nucleotides are TGCGCCAGCAGCTTGAACAGCCCATATGGCTACACCTTC. The complete variable domain, with remaining parts taken from reference TRBV5-1 and TRBJ1-2, reads KAGVTQTPRYLIKTRGQQVTLSCSPISGHRSVSWYQQTPGQGLQFLFEYFSETQRNKGNFPGRFSGRQFSNSRSEMNVSTLELGDSALYLCASSLNSPYGYTFGSGTRLTVV.

This clonotype showed up many times. The V gene is TRBV7-2, the J gene TRBJ1-5; D is unclear. V dropped 1 base and J dropped 5 bases, with 12 bases sitting between them. CDR1 SGHTA and CDR2 FQGNSA come from the germline V gene. The CDR3 length is 15 residues. The CDR3 spells CASSLVFQSDQPQHF. DNA of the CDR3: TGTGCCAGCAGCTTAGTTTTCCAGAGCGATCAGCCCCAGCATTTT.

This clonotype has a count of ten or more. The genes are TRBV29-1 and TRBJ2-1, with a tentative D call TRBD2 (5 bases). V gave up 3 bases and J gave up 5 bases, with 11 bases separating them. Germline V gives CDR1 SQVTM, CDR2 ANQGSEA. The CDR3 length is 13 residues. CDR3 in DNA: TGCAGCGTTGATCGGGGAGCGGACAATGAGCAGTTCTTC. As protein: CSVDRGADNEQFF.

The chain has TRBV7-2 and TRBJ1-5; possibly TRBD1 for D (5 bases). The CDR3 spans 14 residues. CDR1 SGHTA and CDR2 FQGNSA come from the germline V gene. Trimming stripped 5 bases from V and 6 bases from J, with 14 bases between. CDR3 amino acids: CASSPRGQGQPQHF. Written as DNA, the CDR3 is TGTGCCAGCAGCCCGCGGGGCCAAGGTCAGCCCCAGCATTTT.

Ten or more counts support this clonotype. The chain links TRBV27 to TRBJ1-1; no reliable D call. CDR1 is MNHEY, CDR2 SMNVEV, per germline (reference sequence). This CDR3 is 13 amino acids long. V shed 3 bases and J shed 9 bases, with 14 bases lying between them. The DNA for the CDR3 is TGTGCCAGCAGTTTCTCTGACCTGTCCCAAGCTTTCTTT. Its translation: CASSFSDLSQAFF.

The sample holds many counts of this clonotype. The rearrangement uses TRBV20-1 and TRBJ2-4; possible D gene TRBD2, 7 bases. Trimming stripped 2 bases from V and 1 base from J, with 18 bases between. Per germline, CDR1 DFQATT and CDR2 SNEGSKA (reference sequence). The CDR3 runs to 17 residues. The CDR3 spells CSARWGRGHGAKNIQYF. DNA for the CDR3: TGCAGTGCTAGATGGGGGCGGGGGCATGGGGCCAAAAACATTCAGTACTTC.